This TCR beta chain was profiled in a study of blood T cell repertoires in COVID-19. Across the whole study: The United States, Italy and Spain provided the acute and convalescent COVID-19 samples.

Germline V gives CDR1 SGHAT, CDR2 FQNNGV. The CDR3 covers 16 residues. With 5 bases clipped from V and 2 bases from J, the junction kept 12 bases outside the gene matches. Which cohort a participant joined came from the clinical history participants gave. Authors' analysis steps: It was from reference gene primer amplification that nucleated cell counts were estimated. Profiling relied on immunoSEQ multiplex PCR, and the TCRdb table lists in-frame clones only, not all of them. V and J calls and clone size are those listed in that table; D and trimming were worked out from the DNA. This table has roughly 150,000 clones, roughly 84% appearing once.

Material for sequencing was PBMCs or T cells enriched from blood (not recorded which). The sequence was collected from a man between 70 and 80 years old who had been exposed to COVID-19. The gene calls are TRBV11-2 and TRBJ2-7; 7 bases are a match to TRBD2. The CDR3 here is CASSGGGGSLTYEQYF. CDR3 nucleotides: TGTGCCAGCAGCGGGGGTGGCGGGAGTCTAACCTACGAGCAGTACTTC.